The sequence of this T cell receptor beta chain was determined in a study of T-cell memory formation after mild COVID-19. TCRdb reprocessed the 5' RACE reads with MiXCR, giving one entry per CDR3 protein. Here the sample spans approximately 50,000 distinct CDR3 sequences, around 12% being singletons. This clonotype has just a few counts. Its antigen is currently unknown. Germline V gives CDR1 SGHAT, CDR2 FQNNGV. CDR3 size: 12 residues. V was pared by 3 bases and J by 1 base, with 3 bases between. Study findings and constraints: Some responding clones appeared in pre-infection memory, suggesting cross-reactive memory joined. CD8+ contracting clones occupied EMRA, while CD4+ ones occupied mainly CM and EM.

The TCR originated in a young man who had mild COVID-19 (a few samples of this study predate the infection). Cell type and time point are not known. The chain uses TRBV11-2 and TRBJ2-5, with unresolved D. Sequencing was performed on PBMCs or a T cell subset sorted from them (not recorded which). CDR3 DNA: TGTGCCAGCAGCTTCTCCCAAGAGACCCAGTACTTC. It is translated as CASSFSQETQYF.